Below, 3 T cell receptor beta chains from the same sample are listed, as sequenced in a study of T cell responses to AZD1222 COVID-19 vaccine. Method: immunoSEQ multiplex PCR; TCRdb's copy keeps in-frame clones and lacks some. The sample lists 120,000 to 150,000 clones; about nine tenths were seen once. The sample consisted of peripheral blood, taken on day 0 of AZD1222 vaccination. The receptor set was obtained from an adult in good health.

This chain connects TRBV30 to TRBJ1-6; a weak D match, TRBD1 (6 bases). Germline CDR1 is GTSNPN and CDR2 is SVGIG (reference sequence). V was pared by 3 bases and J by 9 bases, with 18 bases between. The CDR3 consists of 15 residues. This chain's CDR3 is CAWSRTQGKSSPLHF. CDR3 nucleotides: TGTGCCTGGAGCCGTACTCAGGGGAAGAGTTCACCCCTCCACTTT.

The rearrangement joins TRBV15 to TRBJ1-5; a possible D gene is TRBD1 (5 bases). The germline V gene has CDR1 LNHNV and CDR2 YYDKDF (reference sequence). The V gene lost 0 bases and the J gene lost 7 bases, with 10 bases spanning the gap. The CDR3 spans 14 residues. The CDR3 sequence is CATSRDGGTQPQHF. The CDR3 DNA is TGTGCCACCAGCAGAGATGGGGGGACGCAGCCCCAGCATTTT.

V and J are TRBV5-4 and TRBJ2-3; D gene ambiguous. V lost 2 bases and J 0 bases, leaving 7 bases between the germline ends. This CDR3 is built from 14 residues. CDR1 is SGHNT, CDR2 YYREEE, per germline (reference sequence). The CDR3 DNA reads TGTGCCAGCAGCTTTCCCCCCAGCACAGATACGCAGTATTTT. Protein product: CASSFPPSTDTQYF.